This entry lists 20 T cell receptor beta chains sequenced from one sample in a study of shared clonotypes between healthy human individuals. Assay used: immunoSEQ multiplex PCR; TCRdb lists only in-frame clones, some missing. Of around 500,000 clones listed, around 80% are singletons. The sample consisted of PBMCs. The receptors stem from a woman between 35 and 50 years old in good health. Some clones in this sample may be carry-over from other donors' samples.

The chain joins TRBV27 to TRBJ2-2, with 11 bases fitting TRBD2. CDR1 and CDR2 (germline): MNHEY, SMNVEV (reference sequence). With V trimmed by 8 bases and J by 3 bases, 17 bases remained unmatched. The CDR3 sequence is 19 residues long. CDR3 region: CASGRFGLAGAGDTGELFF. The DNA of the CDR3 is TGTGCCAGCGGAAGATTCGGACTAGCGGGCGCTGGCGACACCGGGGAGCTGTTTTTT.

The chain couples TRBV19 to TRBJ1-1; TRBD1 matches 7 bases. V gave up 7 bases and J gave up 2 bases; unmatched junction bases: 7. This CDR3 spans 14 amino acids. Looked up from germline, CDR1 is LNHDA and CDR2 is SQIVND (reference sequence). The CDR3 protein is CASTRRTGNTEAFF. CDR3 DNA: TGTGCCAGTACCCGCAGGACAGGTAACACTGAAGCTTTCTTT. The complete variable domain, with remaining parts taken from reference TRBV19 and TRBJ1-1, reads DGGITQSPKYLFRKEGQNVTLSCEQNLNHDAMYWYRQDPGQGLRLIYYSQIVNDFQKGDIAEGYSVSREKKESFPLTVTSAQKNPTAFYLCASTRRTGNTEAFFGQGTRLTVV.

This clone was observed many times. This CDR3 reads CASSLLLIGLNEQFF. As DNA, the CDR3 is TGTGCCAGCAGCTTACTCTTGATAGGGCTCAATGAGCAGTTCTTC. The V gene is TRBV11-2, the J gene TRBJ2-1; no definite D call. The length of the CDR3 is 15 residues. The germline V and J ends were trimmed by 2 bases and 6 bases, with 14 bases remaining between them. CDR1 and CDR2 from the germline V gene are SGHAT and FQNNGV.

The chain joins TRBV2 to TRBJ1-5, with 7 bases identical to TRBD1. Trimming took 2 bases from V and 7 from J; bases not matched to a gene: 8. Per the germline V gene, CDR1 is SNHLY and CDR2 is FYNNEI. The CDR3 covers 15 residues. Here the CDR3 reads CASSEQETGYQPQHF. DNA for the CDR3: TGTGCCAGCAGTGAACAGGAGACAGGGTACCAGCCCCAGCATTTT.

The chain couples TRBV4-2 to TRBJ1-4; D is unclear. The CDR3 contains 17 residues. The germline V and J ends were trimmed by 1 base and 0 bases, with 12 bases remaining between them. The germline V gene encodes CDR1 LGHNA and CDR2 YNFKEQ. The CDR3 coding sequence is TGTGCCAGCAGCCAAGCGGGCCCTCGGGCAACTAATGAAAAACTGTTTTTT. It is translated as CASSQAGPRATNEKLFF.

The chain uses TRBV23-1 and TRBJ2-5; D call uncertain. TRBV23-1 counts as an open reading frame of uncertain function. This CDR3 has 15 amino acids. V lost 7 bases and J lost 0, with 15 bases in between. The CDR3 DNA is TGCGCCAGCACCCCCGAGGTGCGGTACCAAGAGACCCAGTACTTC. It specifies CASTPEVRYQETQYF.

As regards this clone: A far larger clone is one nucleotide away, so this likely arose from a read error. The V call is TRBV7-9, the J call TRBJ2-1, with 13 bases aligning to TRBD2. Trimming removed 1 base from V and 6 bases from J; junction bases left unmatched: 0. From germline, CDR1 is SEHNR and CDR2 FQNEAQ (reference sequence). The CDR3 consists of 15 residues. This CDR3 reads CASSLGTSGSNEQFF. The CDR3 DNA is TGTGCCAGCAGCTTAGGGACTAGCGGGAGCAATGAGCAGTTCTTC.

Worth noting for this clone: This same CDR3 is encoded by further DNA sequences in the sample. This chain connects TRBV30 to TRBJ2-5, with no clear D. Germline values: CDR1 GTSNPN, CDR2 SVGIG (reference sequence). The CDR3 covers 11 residues. The V gene lost 4 bases and the J gene lost 1 base, with 4 bases spanning the gap. DNA for the CDR3: TGTGCCTGGACGGGCCAAGAGACCCAGTACTTC. Translating gives CAWTGQETQYF.

Of note for this clone: This may stem from a read error, because a much larger clone lies one nucleotide away. The J gene is TRBJ1-1, the V gene TRBV29-1, with TRBD1 matching 7 bases. The ends lost 3 bases at V and 4 bases at J; junction bases unmatched: 11. Germline CDR1 and CDR2: SQVTM and ANQGSEA. The CDR3 consists of 15 residues. The CDR3 nucleotides read TGCAGCGTTGAGGGACCCGGGGCAGGGGGCACTGAAGCTTTCTTT. It yields the protein CSVEGPGAGGTEAFF.

To note about this clone: The same CDR3 can be traced to other DNA sequences in this sample. The chain combines TRBV6-1 with TRBJ2-2; TRBD2 matches 10 bases. The ends lost 1 base at V and 6 bases at J; junction bases unmatched: 2. The CDR3 consists of 15 residues. Germline V gene sequence: CDR1 MNHNS, CDR2 SASEGT. CDR3 sequence: CASSEGLAGAGELFF. Here the CDR3 DNA reads TGTGCCAGCAGTGAAGGGCTAGCGGGAGCCGGGGAGCTGTTTTTT.

This chain joins TRBV28 and TRBJ2-1; D possibly corresponds to TRBD2 (5 bases). Germline CDR1 MDHEN, CDR2 SYDVKM. The CDR3 sequence is 16 residues long. V was shortened by 7 bases and J by 0 bases, with 16 bases between the two germline ends. CDR3 loop: CASKGSGFSSYNEQFF. As DNA, the CDR3 is TGTGCCAGCAAAGGAAGCGGATTCAGCTCCTACAATGAGCAGTTCTTC. Full variable domain (missing parts from reference TRBV28 and TRBJ2-1): DVKVTQSSRYLVKRTGEKVFLECVQDMDHENMFWYRQDPGLGLRLIYFSYDVKMKEKGDIPEGYSVSREKKERFSLILESASTNQTSMYLCASKGSGFSSYNEQFFGPGTRLTVL.

This clone was seen a few times. This rearrangement joins TRBV29-1 to TRBJ2-2, with TRBD2 as a possible D gene (6 bases). The germline CDR1 and CDR2 sequences are SQVTM and ANQGSEA. Between the trimmed V and J ends, which lost 2 bases and 4 bases, there was a span of 14 bases. The CDR3 loop spans 15 amino acids. In DNA form, the CDR3 reads TGCAGCGTTGAAAACGGAGGGACGTCCACCGGGGAGCTGTTTTTT. Protein sequence: CSVENGGTSTGELFF.

V usage is TRBV30 and J usage is TRBJ2-1, with 12 bases identical to TRBD2. V lost 2 bases and J lost 12; bases outside the gene matches: 11. CDR1 and CDR2 (germline): GTSNPN, SVGIG (reference sequence). CDR3 size: 15 residues. Here the CDR3 reads CAWSPRLAGVFAQFF. CDR3 in DNA: TGTGCCTGGAGTCCCCGACTAGCGGGAGTCTTCGCGCAGTTCTTC.

The V gene is TRBV11-3, the J gene TRBJ2-1; tentatively, D is TRBD2 (5 bases). The CDR3 runs to 14 residues. Deletions cut 6 bases from V and 0 bases from J, with 9 bases between. Germline assignment: CDR1 SGHNT and CDR2 YENEEA. The CDR3 DNA sequence: TGTGCCAGCAGAAAAGGGAGCTCCTACAATGAGCAGTTCTTC. Translating it yields CASRKGSSYNEQFF.

This rearrangement joins TRBV10-2 to TRBJ2-2; 8 bases align to TRBD2. J gave up 7 bases and V 6 bases, and 7 bases lay outside the gene matches. Germline assignment: CDR1 WSHSY and CDR2 SAAADI. This CDR3 has 14 residues. CDR3 DNA: TGCGCCAGCAGGAGGACTAGCCGGGACGGGGAGCTGTTTTTT. This sequence encodes CASRRTSRDGELFF.

This clone occurred a few times. V usage is TRBV19 and J usage is TRBJ2-7; TRBD2 matches 7 bases. V lost 3 bases, J lost 5 bases, and 4 bases stayed unmatched. The CDR3 is 13 residues long. Germline CDR1 is LNHDA and CDR2 is SQIVND (reference sequence). CDR3 loop: CASSIRGVNEQYF. For the CDR3, the DNA is TGTGCCAGTAGTATCCGGGGGGTAAACGAGCAGTACTTC.

V usage is TRBV5-1 and J usage is TRBJ2-5; 8 bases are shared with TRBD1. Germline assignment: CDR1 SGHRS and CDR2 YFSETQ. Trimming cost V 6 bases and J 5 bases; bases outside gene matches: 6. The CDR3 is 13 residues long. CDR3 loop: CASTQGAGETQYF. The DNA of the CDR3 is TGCGCCAGCACGCAGGGGGCCGGGGAGACCCAGTACTTC. The full variable domain, with the rest looked up from reference TRBV5-1 and TRBJ2-5, is KAGVTQTPRYLIKTRGQQVTLSCSPISGHRSVSWYQQTPGQGLQFLFEYFSETQRNKGNFPGRFSGRQFSNSRSEMNVSTLELGDSALYLCASTQGAGETQYFGPGTRLLVL.

The V gene is TRBV5-1, the J gene TRBJ2-6, with D unclear. Trimming pared 3 bases from V and 1 base from J, leaving 11 bases between. The CDR3 loop spans 16 amino acids. Germline lookup yields CDR1 SGHRS and CDR2 YFSETQ. The CDR3 nucleotides read TGCGCCAGCAGCTCCGGCGGTAGTTCTGGGGCCAACGTCCTGACTTTC. Encoded protein: CASSSGGSSGANVLTF.

This sequence joins TRBV2 and TRBJ1-4; D is ambiguous. This CDR3 has 16 amino acids. With 7 bases removed from V and 0 bases from J, the gap between germline ends came to 15 bases. Per the germline V gene, CDR1 is SNHLY and CDR2 is FYNNEI. The CDR3 sequence is CASTLGILATNEKLFF. CDR3 in DNA: TGTGCCAGCACCCTGGGAATACTAGCAACTAATGAAAAACTGTTTTTT.

The V and J genes are TRBV19 and TRBJ1-3; D remains ambiguous. Deletions cut 6 bases from V and 0 bases from J, with 12 bases between. The CDR3 covers 15 residues. Germline V gene sequence: CDR1 LNHDA, CDR2 SQIVND (reference sequence). The CDR3 is CASRTTASSGNTIYF. Here the CDR3 DNA reads TGTGCCAGTAGAACGACTGCCAGCTCTGGAAACACCATATATTTT. Looking up the rest from reference TRBV19 and TRBJ1-3 gives the full variable domain: DGGITQSPKYLFRKEGQNVTLSCEQNLNHDAMYWYRQDPGQGLRLIYYSQIVNDFQKGDIAEGYSVSREKKESFPLTVTSAQKNPTAFYLCASRTTASSGNTIYFGEGSWLTVV.